This TCR beta chain was sequenced during a study of T cell repertoires in cytomegalovirus infection. One entry per CDR3 protein results from TCRdb running MiXCR on the reads. Of about 350,000 distinct CDR3 sequences in the sample, about 34% were seen once. This clonotype came up many times. Its specificity is not known. There are 17 residues in the CDR3. V gave up 5 bases and J gave up 0 bases, with 18 bases separating them. The germline V gene has CDR1 SGHTA and CDR2 FQGNSA. The TCR sequence derives from a human donor in good health (CMV status not recorded). Some clones in this sample may be carry-over from other donors' samples. The chain employs TRBV7-2 and TRBJ2-3; D is unresolved. Sequenced here: cultured PBMCs, sampled from culture after CMV antigen stimulation. CDR3 bases: TGTGCCAGCAGCCAATTAGGTGTCAGCTCTAGCACAGATACGCAGTATTTT. Amino acid sequence: CASSQLGVSSSTDTQYF.